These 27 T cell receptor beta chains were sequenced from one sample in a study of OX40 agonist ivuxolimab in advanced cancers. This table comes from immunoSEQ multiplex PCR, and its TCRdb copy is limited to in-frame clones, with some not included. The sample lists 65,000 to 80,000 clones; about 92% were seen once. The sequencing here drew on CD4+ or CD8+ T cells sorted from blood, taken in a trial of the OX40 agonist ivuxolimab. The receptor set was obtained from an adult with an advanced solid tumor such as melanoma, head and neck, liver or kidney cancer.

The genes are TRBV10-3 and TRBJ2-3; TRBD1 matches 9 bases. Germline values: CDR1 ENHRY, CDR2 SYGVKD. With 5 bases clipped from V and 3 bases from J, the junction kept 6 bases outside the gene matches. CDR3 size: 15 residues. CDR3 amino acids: CAISTGTGSTDTQYF. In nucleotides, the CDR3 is TGTGCCATCAGTACCGGGACAGGGTCGACAGATACGCAGTATTTT.

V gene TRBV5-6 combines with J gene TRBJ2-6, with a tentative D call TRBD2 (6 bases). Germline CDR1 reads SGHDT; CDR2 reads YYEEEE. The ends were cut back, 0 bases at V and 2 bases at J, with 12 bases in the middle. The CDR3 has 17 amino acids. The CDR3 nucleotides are TGTGCCAGCAGCTTGGTAAAAGCGGGCCCTGGGGCCAACGTCCTGACTTTC. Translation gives CASSLVKAGPGANVLTF.

This chain's CDR3 is CASTPGGDYGYTF. CDR3 DNA sequence: TGTGCCAGCACCCCAGGGGGCGACTATGGCTACACCTTC. This rearrangement joins TRBV28 to TRBJ1-2, with 8 bases fitting TRBD1. The CDR3 totals 13 residues. CDR1 is MDHEN and CDR2 is SYDVKM in the germline V gene. V lost 7 bases to trimming and J lost 3 bases; unmatched junction nucleotides: 4.

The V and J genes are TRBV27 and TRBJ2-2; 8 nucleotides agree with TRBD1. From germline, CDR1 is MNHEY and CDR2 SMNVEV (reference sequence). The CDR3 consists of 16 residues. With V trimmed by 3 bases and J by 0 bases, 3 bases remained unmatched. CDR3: CASSFQGAANTGELFF. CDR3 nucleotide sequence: TGTGCCAGCAGTTTTCAGGGGGCCGCGAACACCGGGGAGCTGTTTTTT.

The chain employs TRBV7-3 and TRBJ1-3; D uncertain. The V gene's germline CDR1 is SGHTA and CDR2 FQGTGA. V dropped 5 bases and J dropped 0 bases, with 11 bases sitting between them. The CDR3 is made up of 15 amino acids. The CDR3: CASSLNGGSGNTIYF. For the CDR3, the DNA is TGTGCCAGCAGCCTGAACGGTGGCTCTGGAAACACCATATATTTT.

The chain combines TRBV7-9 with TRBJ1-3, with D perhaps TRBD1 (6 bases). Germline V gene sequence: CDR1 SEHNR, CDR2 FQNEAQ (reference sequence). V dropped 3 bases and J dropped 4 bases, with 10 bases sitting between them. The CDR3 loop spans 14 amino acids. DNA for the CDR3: TGTGCCAGCAGCTTCGGGGGCTCGGGAAACACCATATATTTT. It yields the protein CASSFGGSGNTIYF.

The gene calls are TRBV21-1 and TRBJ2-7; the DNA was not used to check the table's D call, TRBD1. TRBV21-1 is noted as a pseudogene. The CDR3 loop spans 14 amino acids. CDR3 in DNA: TGTGCCAGCAGCAAACTACAGGCCCGTTACGAGCAGTACTTC. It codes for CASSKLQARYEQYF.

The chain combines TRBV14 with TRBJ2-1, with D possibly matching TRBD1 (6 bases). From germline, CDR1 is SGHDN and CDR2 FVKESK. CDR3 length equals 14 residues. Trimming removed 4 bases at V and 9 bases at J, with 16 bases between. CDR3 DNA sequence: TGTGCCAGCAGCCTACATGCCCTACAGGGTGAGCAGTTCTTC. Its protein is CASSLHALQGEQFF.

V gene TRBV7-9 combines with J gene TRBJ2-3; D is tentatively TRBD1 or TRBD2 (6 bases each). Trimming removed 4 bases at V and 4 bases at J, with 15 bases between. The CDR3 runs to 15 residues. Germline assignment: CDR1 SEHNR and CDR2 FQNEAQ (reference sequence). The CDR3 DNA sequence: TGTGCCAGCAGCTCGGGGGCGGGACTGGCAGATACGCAGTATTTT. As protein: CASSSGAGLADTQYF.

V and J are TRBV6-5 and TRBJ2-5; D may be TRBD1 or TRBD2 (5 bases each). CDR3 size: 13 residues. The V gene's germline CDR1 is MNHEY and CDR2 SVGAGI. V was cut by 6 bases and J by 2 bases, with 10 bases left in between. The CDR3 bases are TGTGCCAGCAGGGGGACGGCACAAGAGACCCAGTACTTC. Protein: CASRGTAQETQYF.

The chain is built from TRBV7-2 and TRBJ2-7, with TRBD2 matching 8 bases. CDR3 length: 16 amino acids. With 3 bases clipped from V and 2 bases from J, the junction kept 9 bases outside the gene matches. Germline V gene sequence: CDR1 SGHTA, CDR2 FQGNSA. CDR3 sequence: CASSFEVAGTAYEQYF. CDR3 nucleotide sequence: TGTGCCAGCAGCTTTGAGGTAGCGGGGACCGCCTACGAGCAGTACTTC.

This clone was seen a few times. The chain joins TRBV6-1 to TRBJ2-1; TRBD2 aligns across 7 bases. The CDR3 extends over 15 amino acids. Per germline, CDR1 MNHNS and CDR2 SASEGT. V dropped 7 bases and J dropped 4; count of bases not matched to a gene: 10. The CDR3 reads CASTQSEGGYNEQFF. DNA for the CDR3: TGTGCCAGCACTCAATCGGAGGGAGGGTACAATGAGCAGTTCTTC.

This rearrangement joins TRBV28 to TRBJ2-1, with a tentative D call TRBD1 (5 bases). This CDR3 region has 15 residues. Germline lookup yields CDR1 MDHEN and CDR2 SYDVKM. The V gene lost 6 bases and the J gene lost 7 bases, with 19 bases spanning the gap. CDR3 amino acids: CASSPGGRVINEQFF. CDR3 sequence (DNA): TGTGCCAGCAGCCCGGGCGGCAGGGTGATTAATGAGCAGTTCTTC. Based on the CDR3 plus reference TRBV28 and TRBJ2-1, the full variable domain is DVKVTQSSRYLVKRTGEKVFLECVQDMDHENMFWYRQDPGLGLRLIYFSYDVKMKEKGDIPEGYSVSREKKERFSLILESASTNQTSMYLCASSPGGRVINEQFFGPGTRLTVL.

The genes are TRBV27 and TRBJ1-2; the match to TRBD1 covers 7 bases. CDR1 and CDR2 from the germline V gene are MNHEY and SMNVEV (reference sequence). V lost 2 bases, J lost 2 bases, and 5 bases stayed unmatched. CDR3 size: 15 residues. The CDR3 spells CASSLRQGGNYGYTF. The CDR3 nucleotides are TGTGCCAGCAGTTTAAGACAGGGAGGGAACTATGGCTACACCTTC.

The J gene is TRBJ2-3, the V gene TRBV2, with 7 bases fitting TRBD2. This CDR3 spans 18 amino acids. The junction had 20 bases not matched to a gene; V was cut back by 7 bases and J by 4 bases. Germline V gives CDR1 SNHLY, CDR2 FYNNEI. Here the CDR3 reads CASKFLFGDYQSPDTQYF. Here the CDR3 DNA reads TGTGCCAGCAAGTTCCTGTTTGGGGACTACCAATCCCCAGATACGCAGTATTTT.

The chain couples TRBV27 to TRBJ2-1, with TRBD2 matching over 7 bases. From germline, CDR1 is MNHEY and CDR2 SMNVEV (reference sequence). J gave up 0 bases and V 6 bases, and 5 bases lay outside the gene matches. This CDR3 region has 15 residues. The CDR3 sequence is CASRTLASSYNEQFF. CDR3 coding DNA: TGTGCCAGCAGAACACTAGCGAGCTCCTACAATGAGCAGTTCTTC.

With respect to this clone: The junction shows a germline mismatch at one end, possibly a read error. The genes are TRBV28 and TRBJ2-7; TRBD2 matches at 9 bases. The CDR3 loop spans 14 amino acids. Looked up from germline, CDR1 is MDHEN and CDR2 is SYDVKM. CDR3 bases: TGTGCCAGCAGTTTATCAAACCTTATAGCGGGAGTGGACTTC. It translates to CASSLSNLIAGVDF.

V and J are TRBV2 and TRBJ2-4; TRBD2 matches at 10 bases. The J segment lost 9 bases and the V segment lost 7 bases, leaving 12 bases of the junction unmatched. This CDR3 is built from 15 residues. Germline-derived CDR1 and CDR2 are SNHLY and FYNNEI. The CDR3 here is CASMGLAGAEGIQYF. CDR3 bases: TGTGCCAGCATGGGCCTAGCGGGAGCCGAGGGCATTCAGTACTTC.

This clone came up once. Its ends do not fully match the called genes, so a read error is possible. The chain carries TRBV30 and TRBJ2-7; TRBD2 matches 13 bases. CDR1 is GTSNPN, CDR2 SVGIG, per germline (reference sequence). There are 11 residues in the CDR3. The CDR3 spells CAWSTGLAGRF. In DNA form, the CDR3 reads TGTGCCTGGAGTACGGGACTAGCGGGACGGTTC.

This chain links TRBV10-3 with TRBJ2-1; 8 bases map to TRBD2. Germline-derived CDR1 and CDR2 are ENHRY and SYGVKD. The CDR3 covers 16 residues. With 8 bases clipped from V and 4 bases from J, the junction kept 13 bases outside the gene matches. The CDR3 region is CAIRTSGRPTYNEQFF. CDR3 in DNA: TGTGCCATCCGAACTAGCGGACGACCTACGTACAATGAGCAGTTCTTC.

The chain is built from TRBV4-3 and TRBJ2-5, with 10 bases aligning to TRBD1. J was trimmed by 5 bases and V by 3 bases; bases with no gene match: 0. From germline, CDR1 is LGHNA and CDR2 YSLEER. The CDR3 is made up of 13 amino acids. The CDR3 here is CASSQGQGETQYF. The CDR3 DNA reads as TGCGCCAGCAGCCAGGGACAGGGGGAGACCCAGTACTTC.

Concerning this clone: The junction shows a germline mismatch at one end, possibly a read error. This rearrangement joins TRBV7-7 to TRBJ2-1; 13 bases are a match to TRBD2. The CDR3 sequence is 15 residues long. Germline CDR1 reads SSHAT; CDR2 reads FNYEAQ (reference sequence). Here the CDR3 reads CASSRGLAGNNEQFF. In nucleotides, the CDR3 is TGTGCTAGCAGCCGGGGACTAGCGGGAAACAATGAGCAGTTCTTC.

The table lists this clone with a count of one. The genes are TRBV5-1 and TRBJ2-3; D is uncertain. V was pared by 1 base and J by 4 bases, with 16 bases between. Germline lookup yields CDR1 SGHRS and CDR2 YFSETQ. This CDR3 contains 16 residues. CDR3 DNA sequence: TGCGCCAGCAGCTTGACTACTTCCCATTCGGCAGATACGCAGTATTTT. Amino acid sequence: CASSLTTSHSADTQYF.

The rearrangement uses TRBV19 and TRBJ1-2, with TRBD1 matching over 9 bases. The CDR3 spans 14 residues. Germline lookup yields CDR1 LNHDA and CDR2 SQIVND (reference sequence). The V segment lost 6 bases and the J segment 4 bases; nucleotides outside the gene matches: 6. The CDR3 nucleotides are TGTGCCAGTAGGGAACAGGGGGCAAGCTATGGCTACACCTTC. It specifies CASREQGASYGYTF.

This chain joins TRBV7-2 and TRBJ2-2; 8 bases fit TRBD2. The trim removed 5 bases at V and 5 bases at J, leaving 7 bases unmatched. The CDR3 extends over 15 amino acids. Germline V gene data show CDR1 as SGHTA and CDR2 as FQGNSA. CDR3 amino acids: CASSLRGGQTGELFF. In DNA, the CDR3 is TGTGCCAGCAGCCTCCGCGGGGGGCAAACCGGGGAGCTGTTTTTT.

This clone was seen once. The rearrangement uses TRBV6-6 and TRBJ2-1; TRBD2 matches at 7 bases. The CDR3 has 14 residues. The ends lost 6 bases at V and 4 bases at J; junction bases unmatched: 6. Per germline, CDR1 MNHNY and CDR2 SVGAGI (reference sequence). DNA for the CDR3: TGTGCCAGCAGGCCGCCGGGACTATACAATGAGCAGTTCTTC. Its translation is CASRPPGLYNEQFF.

The CDR3 region has the DNA TGCGCCAGCAGCCTTCGCCAGGGGACTCAAGGCGAGCAGTACTTC. It encodes CASSLRQGTQGEQYF. The J gene is TRBJ2-7, the V gene TRBV5-1, with D perhaps given as TRBD1 or TRBD2 (6 bases each). Trimming shortened V by 4 bases and J by 6 bases, and 20 bases separated the two germline ends. The CDR3 covers 15 residues. The germline CDR1 and CDR2 sequences are SGHRS and YFSETQ.